This entry describes one T cell receptor (beta chain). Its antigen is undetermined. Single viable CD3+CD4+CD8-CD45RO+ cells were sorted as the memory CD4+ T cells. Positive selection with CD4 microbeads enriched total CD4+ T cells. Assay: immunoSEQ multiplex PCR; the TCRdb copy retains only in-frame clones and omits some. This sample yields just under 95,000 clones, of which approximately 80% are seen a single time; about 4% belongs to the top ten. V lost 3 bases to trimming and J lost 1 base, with 8 bases between them. Germline values: CDR1 SGHRS, CDR2 YFSETQ. The CDR3 covers 15 residues. The sample originates from a study of memory CD4+ T cells and cytomegalovirus serostatus. Overall study: Of the healthy Belgian adults, 9 were CMV seropositive and 20 to 30 seronegative. General study findings and limits: The CMV-associated TCR signature appears largely within the CD4+ memory repertoire. Repertoires predicted CMV serostatus with median bootstrapped AUC of roughly 0.95.

The specimen was memory CD4+ T cells from blood. V and J are TRBV5-1 and TRBJ2-6; D is perhaps TRBD1 (6 bases). The clonotype was recovered from an adult in good health and CMV-seropositive. CDR3 in amino acids: CASSSGQSGANVLTF. The CDR3 DNA sequence: TGCGCCAGCAGCTCCGGACAGTCTGGGGCCAACGTCCTGACTTTC.